A selection of T cell receptor beta chains follows, all from one sample in a study of blood T cell repertoires in COVID-19. Some clones are missing from TCRdb's copy, which holds only in-frame ones; the method was immunoSEQ multiplex PCR. The sample has about 290,000 clones, 75% to 90% seen once. What was sequenced was PBMCs or T cells enriched from blood (not recorded which). Receptor source: a woman in her 40s who had recovered from COVID-19. Both conserved end residues are part of each CDR3. D genes are given only for firm matches. Rows give clone size only sometimes, using once, few, many, or a class for an expanded clone.

j_call | d_call | clone_size | v_call | cdr3_aa | cdr3_nt
TRBJ2-4 | TRBD2 | NA | TRBV18 | CASSPRLAGDNDKNIQYF | TGTGCCAGCTCACCCAGACTAGCGGGAGATAATGACAAAAACATTCAGTACTTC
TRBJ2-5 | NA | once | TRBV5-1 | CASSIRGPGEETQYF | TGCGCCAGCAGCATCAGGGGCCCTGGGGAAGAGACCCAGTACTTC
TRBJ1-1 | TRBD1 | NA | TRBV5-1 | CASSLETGGLGTEAFF | TGCGCCAGCAGCTTGGAGACAGGGGGCTTGGGCACTGAAGCTTTCTTT
TRBJ2-1 | TRBD1 | NA | TRBV5-6 | CASSYPTGDDEQFF | TGTGCCAGCAGCTACCCGACAGGGGATGATGAGCAGTTCTTC
TRBJ1-5 | NA | NA | TRBV30 | CAWSKSSYSNQPQHF | TGTGCCTGGAGTAAATCTAGCTATAGCAATCAGCCCCAGCATTTT
TRBJ1-1 | NA | NA | TRBV5-8 | CASSPRRGYMNTEAFF | TGTGCCAGCAGCCCCCGGAGGGGCTACATGAACACTGAAGCTTTCTTT
TRBJ1-2 | TRBD1 | NA | TRBV24-1 | CATSDRQGIGYTF | TGTGCCACCAGTGATCGACAGGGAATTGGCTACACCTTC
TRBJ2-3 | NA | NA | TRBV7-8 | CASSPSGDTQYF | TGTGCCAGCAGCCCGTCGGGGGATACGCAGTATTTT
TRBJ1-2 | TRBD1 | NA | TRBV27 | CASSFGQGNYGYTF | TGTGCCAGCAGTTTCGGACAGGGGAACTATGGCTACACCTTC
TRBJ1-1 | NA | NA | TRBV29-1 | CSVGRVLNTEAFF | TGCAGCGTTGGGAGGGTACTGAACACTGAAGCTTTCTTT
TRBJ2-5 | TRBD2 | once | TRBV30 | CAWSSRLAGGIGSTQYF | TGTGCCTGGAGTTCTAGACTAGCGGGTGGTATCGGTTCGACCCAGTACTTC